The next 25 T cell receptor beta chains were all read from a single sample in a study of blood T cells in healthy people across ages. The authors ran a second PCR of about 6 to 11 cycles using a sample-barcoded 5' primer and a J-beta primer mix. TCRdb ran MiXCR on the 5' RACE reads and lists one entry per CDR3 protein. The table has around 800,000 distinct CDR3 sequences, under 80% seen once. Material for sequencing was blood. These receptors came from a young man in good health.

The chain uses TRBV5-1 and TRBJ2-7; 8 nucleotides agree with TRBD2. The end of the DNA is better explained by TRBJ2-5, so the J call may be wrong. The length of the CDR3 is 14 residues. CDR1 is SGHRS, CDR2 YFSETQ, per germline. As DNA, the CDR3 is TGCGCCAGCAGCCAGAAGACTAGCGCAGAGACCCAGTACTTC. This gives the protein CASSQKTSAETQYF.

Note on this clonotype: An end of the junction differs from the germline gene, which may be a read error. The J gene is TRBJ2-5, the V gene TRBV9; maybe TRBD2 (5 bases). Per the germline V gene, CDR1 is SGDLS and CDR2 is YYNGEE. The CDR3 extends over 14 amino acids. CDR3 DNA: TGTGCCAGTAGCGTAGCTTTGGACCAACGGACCCAGTACTTC. Translation: CASSVALDQRTQYF. The complete variable domain, with remaining parts taken from reference TRBV9 and TRBJ2-5, reads DSGVTQTPKHLITATGQRVTLRCSPRSGDLSVYWYQQSLDQGLQFLIQYYNGEERAKGNILERFSAQQFPDLHSELNLSSLELGDSALYFCASSVALDQRTQYFGPGTRLLVL.

The chain recombines TRBV7-2 with TRBJ2-5, with 8 bases that match TRBD2. Germline V gene lookup returns CDR1 SGHTA and CDR2 FQGNSA. Trimming took 8 bases from V and 5 from J; bases not matched to a gene: 13. This CDR3 region has 15 residues. The CDR3 nucleotides are TGTGCCAGCGGGTCGGATGGCGGGGGGTTCGAGACCCAGTACTTC. Residues: CASGSDGGGFETQYF.

This clonotype was seen only a few times. This sequence joins TRBV29-1 and TRBJ2-5; possibly TRBD1 for D (5 bases). Gene TRBJ2-7 matches the end of the DNA better, so the J call may be wrong. Germline CDR1 SQVTM, CDR2 ANQGSEA. The CDR3 has 10 amino acids. CDR3 protein: CSVAQGEQYF. The CDR3 region has the DNA TGCAGCGTAGCCCAGGGCGAGCAGTACTTC.

The chain couples TRBV28 to TRBJ2-1, with TRBD1 as a possible D gene (6 bases). The V gene lost 2 bases and the J gene lost 8 bases, with 16 bases spanning the gap. The V gene's germline CDR1 is MDHEN and CDR2 SYDVKM. The CDR3 contains 15 residues. CDR3 DNA sequence: TGTGCCAGCAGTTTAGTACTTGACAGGACCGATGAGCAGTTCTTC. It is translated as CASSLVLDRTDEQFF.

CDR3 region: CASSQLHSPTGADEQYF. CDR3 bases: TGTGCCAGCAGCCAGCTACACAGCCCGACAGGGGCTGACGAGCAGTACTTC. The chain couples TRBV12-3 or TRBV12-4 to TRBJ2-7; 8 bases are shared with TRBD1. V shed 6 bases, J shed 5 bases, and the junction held 18 bases outside the gene matches. The CDR3 has 17 amino acids.

The chain's CDR3 is CASSYRLAGADTQYF. The CDR3 DNA is TGTGCCAGCAGTTACCGACTAGCGGGGGCAGATACGCAGTATTTT. The chain couples TRBV6-6 to TRBJ2-3; 12 bases fit TRBD2. V shed 2 bases, J shed 4 bases, and the junction held 1 base outside the gene matches. CDR1 is MNHNY, CDR2 SVGAGI, per germline (reference sequence). This CDR3 region has 15 residues.

This chain uses TRBV4-2 with TRBJ2-3; 14 nucleotides match TRBD2. The trim removed 1 base at V and 4 bases at J, leaving 4 bases unmatched. The length of the CDR3 is 17 residues. Germline CDR1 is LGHNA and CDR2 is YNFKEQ. The CDR3 loop is CASSQGRLAGGSDTQYF. For the CDR3, the DNA is TGTGCCAGCAGCCAAGGGAGACTAGCGGGGGGGTCAGATACGCAGTATTTT.

V usage is TRBV6-2 or TRBV6-3 and J usage is TRBJ2-7, with TRBD1 matching 8 bases. Looked up from germline, CDR1 is MNHEY and CDR2 is SVGEGT. The CDR3 sequence is 18 residues long. The V segment lost 5 bases and the J segment 3 bases; nucleotides outside the gene matches: 18. The CDR3 loop is CASSQRGQEPTSIYEQYF. DNA for the CDR3: TGTGCCAGCAGTCAACGGGGACAGGAGCCGACCTCTATCTACGAGCAGTACTTC.

This clonotype was picked up one time. The V and J genes are TRBV29-1 and TRBJ2-5; a weak D match, TRBD1 (5 bases). The V gene lost 4 bases and the J gene lost 0 bases, with 6 bases spanning the gap. The CDR3 spans 12 residues. Germline V lookup: CDR1 SQVTM, CDR2 ANQGSEA. The DNA for the CDR3 is TGCAGCGTTGCCAGGGACCAAGAGACCCAGTACTTC. Amino acids: CSVARDQETQYF.

This clonotype was observed once. The V call is TRBV7-2, the J call TRBJ2-1, with D uncertain. The CDR3 length is 12 residues. The V gene lost 11 bases and the J gene lost 1 base, with 9 bases spanning the gap. The V gene's germline CDR1 is SGHTA and CDR2 FQGNSA. The DNA for the CDR3 is TGTGCCGGCTCAACTTCCTACAATGAGCAGTTCTTC. Its translation: CAGSTSYNEQFF.

This chain joins TRBV5-6 and TRBJ2-3; D might be TRBD1 (6 bases). The CDR3 contains 15 residues. Germline loops: CDR1 SGHDT, CDR2 YYEEEE. Trimming shortened V by 3 bases and J by 3 bases, and 14 bases separated the two germline ends. The CDR3 nucleotides read TGTGCCAGCAGCTCCTGGACAGTAGATACAGATACGCAGTATTTT. Its translation: CASSSWTVDTDTQYF.

This chain uses TRBV13 with TRBJ1-2; D is ambiguous. Trimming took 3 bases from V and 4 from J, leaving 15 bases between them. Looked up from germline, CDR1 is PRHDT and CDR2 is FYEKMQ (reference sequence). The CDR3 sequence is 15 residues long. As DNA, the CDR3 is TGTGCCAGCAGCTTCGTCGGGTCACTCTTCTATGGCTACACCTTC. This gives the protein CASSFVGSLFYGYTF.

This clonotype was observed a handful of times. V usage is TRBV3-1 and J usage is TRBJ2-1; D not certain. V dropped 1 base and J dropped 6 bases, with 16 bases sitting between them. Germline CDR1 reads LGHDT; CDR2 reads YNNKEL (reference sequence). CDR3 length equals 16 residues. In DNA, the CDR3 is TGTGCCAGCAGCCAAGGTCTTGTTAAGATAGTCAATGAGCAGTTCTTC. It yields the protein CASSQGLVKIVNEQFF.

CDR3 amino acids: CAWMGPGSFYYEQYF. CDR3 DNA: TGTGCCTGGATGGGCCCCGGGTCCTTTTACTACGAGCAGTACTTC. The chain uses TRBV30 and TRBJ2-7; D gene unclear. The CDR3 totals 15 residues. CDR1 is GTSNPN and CDR2 is SVGIG in the germline V gene (reference sequence). Between the trimmed V and J ends, which lost 4 bases and 3 bases, there was a span of 19 bases. The whole variable domain, filled in from reference TRBV30 and TRBJ2-7, reads SQTIHQWPATLVQPVGSPLSLECTVEGTSNPNLYWYRQAAGRGLQLLFYSVGIGQISSEVPQNLSASRPQDRQFILSSKKLLLSDSGFYLCAWMGPGSFYYEQYFGPGTRLTVT.

The chain is built from TRBV7-8 and TRBJ2-1, with D maybe TRBD1 (6 bases). V shed 5 bases and J shed 2 bases, with 19 bases lying between them. CDR1 and CDR2 from the germline V gene are SGHVS and FQNEAQ. This CDR3 comprises 17 residues. CDR3 DNA: TGTGCCAGCAGCGACTCGAGGACAGACAGGACCTACAATGAGCAGTTCTTC. Its translation: CASSDSRTDRTYNEQFF.

The V and J genes are TRBV9 and TRBJ2-7, with D tentatively TRBD1 (6 bases). Trimming took off 0 bases at V and 0 bases at J, with 13 bases between the two ends. The V gene's germline CDR1 is SGDLS and CDR2 YYNGEE. The CDR3 is 16 amino acids. CDR3 sequence: CASSVGIGDNSYEQYF. CDR3 DNA sequence: TGTGCCAGCAGCGTAGGGATCGGGGACAACTCCTACGAGCAGTACTTC.

V is TRBV25-1 and J is TRBJ2-5; D may be TRBD1 (5 bases). Germline lookup yields CDR1 MGHDK and CDR2 SYGVNS. The CDR3 has 15 amino acids. The ends were cut back, 7 bases at V and 2 bases at J, with 17 bases in the middle. The CDR3 sequence is CASTPYLAGQETQYF. The DNA for the CDR3 is TGTGCCAGCACCCCCTACCTGGCAGGGCAAGAGACCCAGTACTTC.

The V call is TRBV6-1, the J call TRBJ1-6; possibly TRBD1 for D (5 bases). Trimming removed 7 bases from V and 8 bases from J, with 15 bases in between. Germline CDR1 MNHNS, CDR2 SASEGT. The length of the CDR3 is 14 residues. The CDR3 loop is CASNPGPHHSPLHF. CDR3 in DNA: TGTGCCAGCAATCCGGGACCGCACCATTCACCCCTCCACTTT.

This chain uses TRBV27 with TRBJ2-5, with 8 bases lining up with TRBD1. This CDR3 contains 15 residues. Per the germline V gene, CDR1 is MNHEY and CDR2 is SMNVEV (reference sequence). V lost 8 bases, J lost 0 bases, and 8 bases stayed unmatched. The CDR3, as DNA: TGTGCCAGCGGCAGGACAGGGTTCTACCAAGAGACCCAGTACTTC. Amino acids: CASGRTGFYQETQYF.

This chain joins TRBV6-5 and TRBJ2-1, with 7 bases fitting TRBD1. Germline V CDR1 and CDR2: MNHEY, SVGAGI. The junction had 4 bases not matched to a gene; V was cut back by 2 bases and J by 6 bases. The CDR3 loop spans 14 amino acids. CDR3 nucleotides: TGTGCCAGCAGTTACCTCAACAGGGGCAATGAGCAGTTCTTC. It translates to CASSYLNRGNEQFF.

This clonotype was found once. CDR3 region: CASRWGEREKLFF. Written as DNA, the CDR3 is TGTGCCAGCAGGTGGGGAGAGAGGGAAAAACTGTTTTTT. The chain has TRBV7-9 and TRBJ1-4; D uncertain. The V end lost 6 bases, the J end lost 8 bases, and 13 bases lay between the germline ends. CDR1 is SEHNR, CDR2 FQNEAQ, per germline (reference sequence). The CDR3 has 13 amino acids.

This clonotype was detected only a few times. The chain has TRBV12-3 or TRBV12-4 and TRBJ2-5; D not certain. V was cut by 5 bases and J by 0 bases, with 13 bases left in between. This CDR3 contains 15 residues. The CDR3 loop is CASSPTMLDQETQYF. Here the CDR3 DNA reads TGTGCCAGCAGTCCCACCATGCTAGACCAAGAGACCCAGTACTTC.

The chain is built from TRBV6-2 or TRBV6-3 and TRBJ2-3; weak D call: TRBD2 (6 bases). The CDR3 runs to 13 residues. The germline V gene encodes CDR1 MNHEY and CDR2 SVGEGT. The ends were cut back, 5 bases at V and 5 bases at J, with 11 bases in the middle. CDR3 DNA: TGTGCCAGCAGTGCAGCGGGTCGAGATACGCAGTATTTT. This codes for CASSAAGRDTQYF.

V and J are TRBV6-2 or TRBV6-3 and TRBJ2-1; the match to TRBD2 covers 12 bases. The trim removed 5 bases at V and 7 bases at J, leaving 6 bases unmatched. The CDR3 has 15 amino acids. The germline CDR1 and CDR2 sequences are MNHEY and SVGEGT. The CDR3 DNA reads TGTGCCAGCAGTGCCCTAGCGGGGGGGATTAATGAGCAGTTCTTC. Its protein product is CASSALAGGINEQFF.